What follows are 7 T cell receptor beta chains derived from one specimen sequenced in a study of shared clonotypes between healthy human individuals. Some clones are missing from TCRdb's copy, which holds only in-frame ones; the method was immunoSEQ multiplex PCR. Of some 2 million clones detected, around 95% appear once; the ten largest clones hold 0.13%. Sequencing was performed on naive CD4+ T cells sorted from blood. As for subset: CD45RA+ positively selected. All receptors come from a man aged 18 to 35 in good health.

The rearrangement uses TRBV5-4 and TRBJ2-2, with D possibly being TRBD2 (5 bases). V lost 0 bases, J lost 5 bases, and 8 bases lay in between. CDR3 size: 14 residues. CDR1 is SGHNT and CDR2 is YYREEE in the germline V gene (reference sequence). DNA of the CDR3: TGTGCCAGCAGCTTGGATGCGGGTACCGGGGAGCTGTTTTTT. Translation gives CASSLDAGTGELFF.

On this clone: Different DNA sequences within this sample yield the same CDR3. The gene calls are TRBV4-2 and TRBJ2-3; D is undetermined. The CDR3 is 14 residues long. Germline CDR1 is LGHNA and CDR2 is YNFKEQ. V gave up 0 bases and J gave up 0 bases, with 4 bases separating them. The CDR3 reads CASSQEPSTDTQYF. CDR3 in DNA: TGTGCCAGCAGCCAAGAGCCAAGCACAGATACGCAGTATTTT.

The chain uses TRBV10-1 and TRBJ1-1; D not certain. Germline values: CDR1 WNHNN, CDR2 SYGVQD (reference sequence). The CDR3 consists of 13 residues. V gave up 10 bases and J gave up 1 base, with 13 bases separating them. The CDR3 loop is CATSRGRNTEAFF. Written as DNA, the CDR3 is TGCGCCACTTCCAGAGGGAGGAACACTGAAGCTTTCTTT.

The V and J genes are TRBV28 and TRBJ1-2, with a possible D match to TRBD1 (5 bases). The CDR3 loop spans 15 amino acids. V was pared by 5 bases and J by 6 bases, with 19 bases between. Per the germline V gene, CDR1 is MDHEN and CDR2 is SYDVKM. This chain's CDR3 is CASSPSSSGSHGYTF. CDR3 nucleotides: TGTGCCAGCAGTCCCTCTTCGTCAGGGTCCCATGGCTACACCTTC.

The chain is built from TRBV30 and TRBJ2-5, with 7 bases lining up with TRBD1. V was clipped by 3 bases and J by 5 bases; unmatched bases: 6. Germline CDR1 is GTSNPN and CDR2 is SVGIG (reference sequence). The CDR3 is 13 amino acids. CDR3 in amino acids: CAWSSGTAETQYF. The CDR3 nucleotides read TGTGCCTGGAGCTCCGGGACAGCGGAGACCCAGTACTTC.

This chain uses TRBV7-2 with TRBJ1-2; D is perhaps TRBD1 (5 bases). Trimming removed 5 bases from V and 2 bases from J, with 12 bases in between. Germline V lookup: CDR1 SGHTA, CDR2 FQGNSA. CDR3 length equals 14 residues. CDR3 sequence reads: CASSRGAGNYGYTF. The DNA of the CDR3 is TGTGCCAGCAGCCGGGGAGCAGGGAACTATGGCTACACCTTC.

V gene TRBV18 combines with J gene TRBJ1-2; TRBD1 might be the D (5 bases). Trimming left V 2 bases short and J 3 bases short, with 10 bases between. The CDR3 is 14 amino acids. CDR1 and CDR2 from the germline V gene are KGHSH and LQKENI. CDR3: CASSPWGGDYGYTF. In DNA, the CDR3 is TGTGCCAGCTCACCATGGGGGGGAGACTATGGCTACACCTTC.